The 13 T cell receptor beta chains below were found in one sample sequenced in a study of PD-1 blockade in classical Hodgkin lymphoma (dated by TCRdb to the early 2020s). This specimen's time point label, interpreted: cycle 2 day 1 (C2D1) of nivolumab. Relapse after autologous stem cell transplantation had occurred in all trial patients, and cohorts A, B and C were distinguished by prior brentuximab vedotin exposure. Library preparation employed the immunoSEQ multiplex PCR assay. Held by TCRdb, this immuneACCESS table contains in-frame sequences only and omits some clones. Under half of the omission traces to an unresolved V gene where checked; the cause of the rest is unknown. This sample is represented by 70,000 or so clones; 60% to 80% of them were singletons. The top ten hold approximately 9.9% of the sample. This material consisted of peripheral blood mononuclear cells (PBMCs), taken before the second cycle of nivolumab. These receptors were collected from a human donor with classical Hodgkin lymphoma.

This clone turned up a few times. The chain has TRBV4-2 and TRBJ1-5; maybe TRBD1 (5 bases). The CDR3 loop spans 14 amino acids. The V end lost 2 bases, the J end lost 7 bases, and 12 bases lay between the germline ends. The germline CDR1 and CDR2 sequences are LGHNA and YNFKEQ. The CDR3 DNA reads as TGTGCCAGCAGCCAATGGGGGTTAGGCCAGCCCCAGCATTTT. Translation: CASSQWGLGQPQHF.

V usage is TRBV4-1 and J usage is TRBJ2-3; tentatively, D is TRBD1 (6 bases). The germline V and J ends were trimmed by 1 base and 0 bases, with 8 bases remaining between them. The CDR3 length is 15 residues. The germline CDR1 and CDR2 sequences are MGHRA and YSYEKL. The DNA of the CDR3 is TGCGCCAGCAGCCAAGTGGGGGCCAGCACAGATACGCAGTATTTT. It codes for CASSQVGASTDTQYF.

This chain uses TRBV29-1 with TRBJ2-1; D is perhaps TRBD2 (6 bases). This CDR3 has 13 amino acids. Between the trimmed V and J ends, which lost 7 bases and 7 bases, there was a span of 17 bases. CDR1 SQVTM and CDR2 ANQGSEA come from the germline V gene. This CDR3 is CSAEGLPENEQFF. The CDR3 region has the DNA TGCAGCGCCGAGGGACTCCCAGAAAATGAGCAGTTCTTC.

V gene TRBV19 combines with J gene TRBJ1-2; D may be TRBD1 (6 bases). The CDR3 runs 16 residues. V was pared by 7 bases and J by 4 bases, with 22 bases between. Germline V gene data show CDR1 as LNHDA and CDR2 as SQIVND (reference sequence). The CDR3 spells CASNNPQGTKFYGYTF. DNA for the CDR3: TGTGCCAGTAATAACCCCCAAGGGACAAAATTCTATGGCTACACCTTC.

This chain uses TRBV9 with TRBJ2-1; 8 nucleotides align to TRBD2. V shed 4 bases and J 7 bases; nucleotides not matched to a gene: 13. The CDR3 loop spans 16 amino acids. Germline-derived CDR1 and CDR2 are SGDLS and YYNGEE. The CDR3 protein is CASSFSSGRGANEQFF. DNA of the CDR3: TGTGCCAGCAGCTTCTCTAGTGGGCGGGGGGCTAATGAGCAGTTCTTC.

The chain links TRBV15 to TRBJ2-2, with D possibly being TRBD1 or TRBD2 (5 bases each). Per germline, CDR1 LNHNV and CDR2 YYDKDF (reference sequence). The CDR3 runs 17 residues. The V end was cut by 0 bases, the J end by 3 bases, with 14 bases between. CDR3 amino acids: CATSRDEGTGDTGELFF. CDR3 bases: TGTGCCACCAGCAGAGATGAAGGGACCGGTGACACCGGGGAGCTGTTTTTT.

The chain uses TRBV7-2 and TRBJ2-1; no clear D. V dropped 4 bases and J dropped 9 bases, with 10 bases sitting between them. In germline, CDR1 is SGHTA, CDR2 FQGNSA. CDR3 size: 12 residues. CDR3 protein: CASSSARFEQFF. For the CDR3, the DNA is TGTGCCAGCAGCTCGGCCCGATTTGAGCAGTTCTTC.

As DNA, the CDR3 is TGCGCCAGCAGCCCCGGGACAGAGCAGGAAGATACGCAGTATTTT. The encoded protein is CASSPGTEQEDTQYF. The rearrangement joins TRBV10-2 to TRBJ2-3, with 7 bases aligning to TRBD1. The CDR3 totals 15 residues. CDR1 is WSHSY and CDR2 is SAAADI in the germline V gene. The ends lost 6 bases at V and 5 bases at J; junction bases unmatched: 11.

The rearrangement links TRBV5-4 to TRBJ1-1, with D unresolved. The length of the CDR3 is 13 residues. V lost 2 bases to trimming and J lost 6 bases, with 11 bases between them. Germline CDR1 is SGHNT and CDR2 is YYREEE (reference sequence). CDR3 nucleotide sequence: TGTGCCAGCAGCTTTCTGGATGGCGCTGAAGCTTTCTTT. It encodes CASSFLDGAEAFF. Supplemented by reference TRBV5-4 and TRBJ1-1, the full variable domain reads ETGVTQSPTHLIKTRGQQVTLRCSSQSGHNTVSWYQQALGQGPQFIFQYYREEENGRGNFPPRFSGLQFPNYSSELNVNALELDDSALYLCASSFLDGAEAFFGQGTRLTVV.

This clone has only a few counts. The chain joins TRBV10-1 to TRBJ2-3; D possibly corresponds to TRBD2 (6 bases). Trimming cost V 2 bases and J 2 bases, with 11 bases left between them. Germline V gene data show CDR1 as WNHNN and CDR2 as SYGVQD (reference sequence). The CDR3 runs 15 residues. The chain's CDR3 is CASSEVLAHTDTQYF. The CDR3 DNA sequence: TGCGCCAGCAGTGAGGTCCTAGCGCACACAGATACGCAGTATTTT.

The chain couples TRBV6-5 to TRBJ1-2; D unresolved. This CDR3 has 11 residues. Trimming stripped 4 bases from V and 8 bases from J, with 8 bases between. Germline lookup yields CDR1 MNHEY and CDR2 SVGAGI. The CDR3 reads CASSFREGYTF. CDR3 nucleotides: TGTGCCAGCAGTTTTCGGGAGGGCTACACCTTC.

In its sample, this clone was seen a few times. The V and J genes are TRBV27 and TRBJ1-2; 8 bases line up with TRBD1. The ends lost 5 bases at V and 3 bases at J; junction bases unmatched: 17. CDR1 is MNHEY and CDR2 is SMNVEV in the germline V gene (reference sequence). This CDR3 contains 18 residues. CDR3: CASSLHTSPGGAYYGYTF. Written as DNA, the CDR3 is TGTGCCAGCAGTCTGCACACATCACCAGGGGGCGCCTACTATGGCTACACCTTC.

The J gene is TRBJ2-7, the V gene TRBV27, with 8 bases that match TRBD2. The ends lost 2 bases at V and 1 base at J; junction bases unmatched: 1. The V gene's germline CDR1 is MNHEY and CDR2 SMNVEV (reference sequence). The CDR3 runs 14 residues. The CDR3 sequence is CASSLLAGSYEQYF. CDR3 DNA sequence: TGTGCCAGCAGTTTACTAGCGGGTTCCTACGAGCAGTACTTC.